This note documents a single T cell receptor beta chain sequence. Antigen unknown. The record originates from a study of shared clonotypes between healthy human individuals. In the study overall: The study used three CD4 naive, three CD4 memory, two CD8 naive and one CD8 memory plate per donor.

Study observations and caveats: Clonotypes that were shared across a handful of donors made up roughly 5% of naive CD4 clonotypes.

The protocol was immunoSEQ multiplex PCR, while the TCRdb copy is restricted to in-frame clones and leaves out a portion. This table has fewer than 3 million clones, 80% to 95% appearing once. The donor population consisted of healthy HIV-negative adults with no recent acute infections or vaccinations. The CDR3 runs to 14 residues. V was cut by 1 base and J by 4 bases, with 11 bases left in between. CDR1 and CDR2 (germline): SGHRS, YFSETQ. The sequence was collected from a man younger than 35 in good health. Some clones in this sample may be carry-over from other donors' samples. This chain connects TRBV5-1 to TRBJ1-2; D not resolved. Sequences were obtained from naive CD4+ T cells from PBMCs. Documented subset: CD45RA+ positively selected. DNA of the CDR3: TGCGCCAGCAGCTTGCCAGGATCTGGCTATGGCTACACCTTC. Its translation is CASSLPGSGYGYTF.